A selection of T cell receptor beta chains follows, all from one sample in a study of T cell changes during pregnancy in multiple sclerosis. TCRdb's copy holds only in-frame clones and misses some; the assay was immunoSEQ multiplex PCR. The sample has around 80,000 clones, around 94% seen once. Sequenced here: peripheral blood, sampled in the second trimester of pregnancy. The source of these receptors is a female donor in good health, enrolled as a control in a pregnancy study. Both conserved end residues are part of each CDR3. The D gene is left open where the match is weak. Expanded clones are given a class, and other clones once, few, many or no size at all.

clone_size j_call v_call d_call cdr3_aa cdr3_nt
NA TRBJ2-1 TRBV9 NA CASSVVGSTYNEQFF TGTGCCAGCAGCGTAGTGGGTAGCACCTACAATGAGCAGTTCTTC
NA TRBJ2-2 TRBV5-1 TRBD1 CASSFGQGIYGELFF TGCGCCAGCAGCTTTGGACAGGGAATTTACGGGGAGCTGTTTTTT
NA TRBJ2-1 TRBV5-4 TRBD2 CASSSSGLAGPNEQFF TGTGCCAGCAGCTCCTCGGGACTAGCGGGACCCAATGAGCAGTTCTTC
NA TRBJ2-2 TRBV5-6 TRBD2 CASSFESGRAYGELFF TGTGCCAGCAGCTTTGAGAGCGGGAGGGCCTACGGGGAGCTGTTTTTT
NA TRBJ2-7 TRBV28 TRBD1 CATLITGTGSYEQYF TGTGCCACCCTAATAACCGGGACAGGGTCCTACGAGCAGTACTTC
NA TRBJ2-3 TRBV28 NA CASSFRRNTQYF TGTGCCAGCAGTTTCCGGCGGAATACGCAGTATTTT
NA TRBJ1-1 TRBV6-1 NA CASPAALGTEAFF TGTGCCAGCCCCGCGGCCCTGGGCACTGAAGCTTTCTTT
NA TRBJ2-7 TRBV27 NA CASSLSPHGWGVSTYEQYF TGTGCCAGCAGTTTATCCCCCCACGGGTGGGGAGTTAGTACCTACGAGCAGTACTTC
NA TRBJ2-3 TRBV2 TRBD2 CASRGLAGVADTQYF TGTGCCAGCAGGGGACTAGCGGGAGTGGCAGATACGCAGTATTTT
NA TRBJ2-2 TRBV6-1 NA CASSDWAETNTGELFF TGTGCCAGCAGTGATTGGGCAGAAACGAACACCGGGGAGCTGTTTTTT
NA TRBJ1-3 TRBV10-3 TRBD1 CAISPAGQDGNTIYF TGTGCCATCAGCCCGGCGGGACAGGACGGAAACACCATATATTTT
once TRBJ2-7 TRBV4-2 NA CASSQGLGAYEQYF TGTGCCAGCAGCCAAGGTCTTGGAGCCTACGAGCAGTACTTC
once TRBJ2-2 TRBV5-1 TRBD2 CASSFSGRSGNTGELFF TGCGCCAGCAGCTTTAGCGGGAGGTCGGGGAACACCGGGGAGCTGTTTTTT
NA TRBJ2-1 TRBV15 TRBD1 CATSRDGQGRGNEQFF TGTGCCACCAGCAGAGATGGACAGGGTAGGGGCAATGAGCAGTTCTTC
NA TRBJ2-2 TRBV5-6 NA CASSLLTDDTGELFF TGTGCCAGCAGCCTTTTGACAGATGATACCGGGGAGCTGTTTTTT
once TRBJ2-5 TRBV5-1 TRBD1 CASSLGDRPYQETQYF TGCGCCAGCAGCTTGGGGGACAGGCCCTACCAAGAGACCCAGTACTTC
once TRBJ2-1 TRBV27 NA CASPRQGRRVNEQFF TGTGCCAGCCCTCGGCAGGGGCGGAGAGTCAATGAGCAGTTCTTC
NA TRBJ2-7 TRBV18 TRBD2 CASSLSSGMYEQYF TGTGCCAGCTCTCTCTCTAGCGGGATGTACGAGCAGTACTTC
NA TRBJ1-2 TRBV29-1 NA CSAGSAGYTF TGCAGCGCGGGTTCCGCTGGCTACACCTTC
NA TRBJ2-7 TRBV7-8 TRBD2 CASSPGLAGGPIYEQYF TGTGCCAGCAGCCCGGGACTAGCGGGAGGGCCTATTTACGAGCAGTACTTC
NA TRBJ2-5 TRBV4-1 TRBD2 CASSQVAGGLQETQYF TGCGCCAGCAGCCAAGTGGCGGGAGGGCTCCAAGAGACCCAGTACTTC
NA TRBJ2-5 TRBV29-1 NA CSGHWETQYF TGCAGCGGCCACTGGGAGACCCAGTACTTC
once TRBJ2-1 TRBV7-9 NA CASSLVWGEQFF TGTGCCAGCAGCTTAGTGTGGGGCGAGCAGTTCTTC
NA TRBJ1-1 TRBV7-2 NA CASSPQTGLDTEAFF TGTGCCAGCAGCCCTCAGACGGGACTGGACACTGAAGCTTTCTTT